The clone carrying this T cell receptor (beta chain) was seen a handful of times. Its target is not known. CDR3 length: 14 residues. V shed 8 bases and J shed 5 bases, with 18 bases lying between them. Germline V lookup: CDR1 LNHDA, CDR2 SQIVND (reference sequence). This entry belongs to a study of T-cell memory formation after mild COVID-19. Points from the study as a whole: Whereas later expanders leaned CD4+, clones contracting day 15 to 85 showed a balanced CD4/CD8 makeup.

One entry per CDR3 protein results from TCRdb running MiXCR on the 5' RACE reads. The sample yields hundreds of thousands of distinct CDR3 sequences, 15% to 20% seen once. The clonotype comes from an adult woman who had mild COVID-19 (a few samples of this study predate the infection). Cell type and time point are not known. This chain connects TRBV19 to TRBJ2-5, with D possibly being TRBD1 or TRBD2 (6 bases each). Sequenced material: PBMCs or a T cell subset sorted from them (not recorded which). Here the CDR3 DNA reads TGTGCCAGTTCCATTGGGGGGCTTGGGGAGACCCAGTACTTC. Its translation: CASSIGGLGETQYF.